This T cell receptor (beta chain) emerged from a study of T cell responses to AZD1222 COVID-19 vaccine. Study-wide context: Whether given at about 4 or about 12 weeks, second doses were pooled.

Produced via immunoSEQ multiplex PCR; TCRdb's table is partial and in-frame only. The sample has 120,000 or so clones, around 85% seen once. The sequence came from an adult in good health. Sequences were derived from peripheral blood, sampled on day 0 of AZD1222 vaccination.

The DNA for the CDR3 is TGCGCCAGCAGCTTGGCAGGGACGGCTGATTCACCCCTCCACTTT. This translates into CASSLAGTADSPLHF. The chain joins TRBV5-1 to TRBJ1-6, with D possibly matching TRBD1 (5 bases). The germline V and J ends were trimmed by 0 bases and 8 bases, with 12 bases remaining between them. Germline lookup yields CDR1 SGHRS and CDR2 YFSETQ. The CDR3 extends over 15 amino acids.